This TCR beta chain was observed in a study of T cell responses to AZD1222 COVID-19 vaccine. To note about this clone: Its antigen remains unknown.

Study findings and constraints: After two AZD1222 doses, spike-specific TCR breadth and depth rose versus day 0. Repertoire collection took place solely once the T cell response had peaked. Clonal diversity was possibly underestimated; the donors were predominantly white British and more often female.

Germline CDR1 and CDR2: MNHEY and SMNVEV (reference sequence). The V gene lost 3 bases and the J gene lost 7 bases, with 10 bases spanning the gap. This CDR3 contains 13 residues. Clones were read by immunoSEQ multiplex PCR, and TCRdb kept only the in-frame ones, dropping some. The data hold over 90,000 clones, with roughly nine tenths observed a single time. This specimen consisted of peripheral blood, obtained on day 0 of AZD1222 vaccination. The chain links TRBV27 to TRBJ1-5; tentatively, D is TRBD1 (6 bases). The receptor comes from an adult in good health. CDR3 bases: TGTGCCAGCAGTTTTCAGGGACACCAGCCCCAGCATTTT. Its translation is CASSFQGHQPQHF.